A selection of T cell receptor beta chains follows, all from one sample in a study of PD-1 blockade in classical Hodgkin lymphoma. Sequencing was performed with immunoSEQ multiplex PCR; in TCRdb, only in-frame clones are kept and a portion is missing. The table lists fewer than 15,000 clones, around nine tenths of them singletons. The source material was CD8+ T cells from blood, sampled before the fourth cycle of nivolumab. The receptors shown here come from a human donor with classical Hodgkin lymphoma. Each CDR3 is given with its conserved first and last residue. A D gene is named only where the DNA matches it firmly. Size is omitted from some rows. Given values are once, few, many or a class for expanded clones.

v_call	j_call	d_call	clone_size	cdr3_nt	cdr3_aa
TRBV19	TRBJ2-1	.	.	TGTGCCAGTAGTATAACGATCGGGAGAAGCTACAATGAGCAGTTCTTC	CASSITIGRSYNEQFF
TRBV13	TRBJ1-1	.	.	TGTGCCAGCAGCTGGGAAGGGAGGTACACTGAAGCTTTCTTT	CASSWEGRYTEAFF
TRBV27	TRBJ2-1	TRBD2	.	TGTGCCAGCAGTCCTCTAGCGGGGGGGCCGAGTAATGAGCAGTTCTTC	CASSPLAGGPSNEQFF
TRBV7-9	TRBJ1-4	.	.	TGTGCCAGCAGCTTAGTAGGGGATGAAAAACTGTTTTTT	CASSLVGDEKLFF
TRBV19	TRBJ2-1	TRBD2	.	TGTGCCAGTAGTATTATGTCTAGCGGGGTTCGAAATGAGCAGTTCTTC	CASSIMSSGVRNEQFF
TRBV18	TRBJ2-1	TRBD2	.	TGTGCCAGCTCACCACCGGGGCGGGAGGGCCCCAATGAGCAGTTCTTC	CASSPPGREGPNEQFF
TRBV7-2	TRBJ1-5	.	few	TGTGCCAGCAGCTTAGCCCCCGGTGGACAGCAGCCCCAGCATTTT	CASSLAPGGQQPQHF
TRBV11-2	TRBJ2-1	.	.	TGTGCCAGCAGCTTAGTTGTAGGGGGGAATGAGCAGTTCTTC	CASSLVVGGNEQFF
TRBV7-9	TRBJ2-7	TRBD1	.	TGTGCCAGCAGCTTACCGACAGGGGCCGAGCAGTACTTC	CASSLPTGAEQYF
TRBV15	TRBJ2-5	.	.	TGTGCCACCAGCAGGGATTCAGGCTTTGGGGAGACCCAGTACTTC	CATSRDSGFGETQYF